This T cell receptor beta chain came from a study of T-cell reconstitution after alpha-beta-depleted transplantation in children. Regarding the study as a whole: Two months or so post-transplant, alpha-beta T cells reportedly derived from several hundred expanded graft clones. Some patients' high day-60 TCRbeta diversity was attributed to recipient cells surviving conditioning.

This clonotype was counted a few times. The antigen is not known. Unique molecular identifiers were used to barcode this TCRbeta library. TCRdb reanalysed the PCR reads using MiXCR and keeps one entry per CDR3 protein. The table lists just over 950,000 distinct CDR3 sequences, about 29% of them singletons, with roughly 27% in the top ten. The CDR3 has 14 amino acids. V was shortened by 6 bases and J by 9 bases, with 21 bases between the two germline ends. This receptor was obtained from a boy younger than two who had a stem cell transplant for SCID, so the T cells may come from the graft donor. The rearrangement joins TRBV12-3 or TRBV12-4 to TRBJ2-7; D ambiguous. Here the sequenced sample was PBMCs, mostly from graft donor cells, taken 360 days after TCRalphabeta/CD19-depleted stem cell transplant. CDR3 in amino acids: CASRPRVPSTRQYF. The CDR3 coding sequence is TGTGCCAGCAGGCCCCGGGTTCCCTCTACGAGGCAGTACTTC.